A single sample gave rise to the 28 T cell receptor beta chains below, sequenced in a study of cytomegalovirus exposure and HLA in healthy donors. Assay: immunoSEQ multiplex PCR; the TCRdb copy retains only in-frame clones and omits some. The sample gives roughly 60,000 clones, about 92% of which show up once; over 1% is in the top ten. Sequenced input: PBMCs. The receptor set was obtained from a woman between 18 and 29 years old in good health and CMV-seronegative.

The rearrangement links TRBV4-1 to TRBJ1-2; 8 bases agree with TRBD1. CDR1 MGHRA and CDR2 YSYEKL come from the germline V gene. The CDR3 has 18 residues. V lost 0 bases and J lost 0; bases outside the gene matches: 9. The CDR3 protein is CASSQDPGQGASNYGYTF. CDR3 DNA: TGCGCCAGCAGCCAAGATCCGGGCCAGGGGGCTTCTAACTATGGCTACACCTTC.

The chain recombines TRBV6-5 with TRBJ2-7; TRBD1 matches at 10 bases. This CDR3 has 12 amino acids. V lost 5 bases and J lost 6; bases outside the gene matches: 1. Germline values: CDR1 MNHEY, CDR2 SVGAGI. DNA for the CDR3: TGTGCCAGCAGTCGGACAGGGGGCGAGCAGTACTTC. This gives the protein CASSRTGGEQYF.

J is TRBJ1-4 and V is TRBV5-5, with a possible D match to TRBD1 (5 bases). Germline V gene data show CDR1 as SGHKS and CDR2 as YYEKEE (reference sequence). V was cut by 6 bases and J by 8 bases, with 8 bases left in between. The CDR3 runs 11 residues. This CDR3 reads CASNGGEKLFF. As DNA, the CDR3 is TGTGCCAGCAACGGGGGAGAAAAACTGTTTTTT. The variable domain in full, completed from reference TRBV5-5 and TRBJ1-4, reads DAGVTQSPTHLIKTRGQQVTLRCSPISGHKSVSWYQQVLGQGPQFIFQYYEKEERGRGNFPDRFSARQFPNYSSELNVNALLLGDSALYLCASNGGEKLFFGSGTQLSVL.

This chain uses TRBV4-3 with TRBJ2-3, with 7 bases that match TRBD2. The J segment lost 0 bases and the V segment lost 5 bases, leaving 5 bases of the junction unmatched. The CDR3 sequence is 15 residues long. CDR1 and CDR2 from the germline V gene are LGHNA and YSLEER. The CDR3 nucleotides are TGCGCCAGCAGCGAGGCTAGCGGTAGCACAGATACGCAGTATTTT. Protein sequence: CASSEASGSTDTQYF.

This clone was recorded once. J is TRBJ2-7 and V is TRBV27; D may be TRBD2 (6 bases). The CDR3 length is 14 residues. CDR1 is MNHEY, CDR2 SMNVEV, per germline (reference sequence). The V and J ends lost 5 bases and 2 bases respectively, with 13 bases between them. CDR3 protein: CASSPAGSPYEQYF. The CDR3, as DNA: TGTGCCAGCAGTCCGGCGGGGAGTCCCTACGAGCAGTACTTC.

V is TRBV4-1 and J is TRBJ1-3; D not resolved. Germline V gene sequence: CDR1 MGHRA, CDR2 YSYEKL. CDR3 length equals 14 residues. Trimming took off 4 bases at V and 9 bases at J, with 16 bases between the two ends. The CDR3 bases are TGCGCCAGCAGCCCCGGAGAGCCAGCCGTCACCATATATTTT. It encodes CASSPGEPAVTIYF.

The chain recombines TRBV5-1 with TRBJ2-5, with TRBD2 as a possible D gene (6 bases). V lost 4 bases to trimming and J lost 5 bases, with 15 bases between them. Germline loops: CDR1 SGHRS, CDR2 YFSETQ. The CDR3 sequence is 14 residues long. The CDR3 sequence: CASSIGRSGETQYF. The CDR3 bases are TGCGCCAGCAGCATAGGGAGGTCCGGTGAGACCCAGTACTTC.

J is TRBJ2-5 and V is TRBV28; 11 nucleotides agree with TRBD2. CDR1 is MDHEN and CDR2 is SYDVKM in the germline V gene. The CDR3 is made up of 15 amino acids. V shed 10 bases, J shed 5 bases, and the junction held 12 bases outside the gene matches. The chain's CDR3 is CAIMGLAEVHETQYF. DNA for the CDR3: TGTGCCATCATGGGACTAGCGGAAGTGCATGAGACCCAGTACTTC.

The chain links TRBV30 to TRBJ2-1, with D possibly being TRBD2 (6 bases). CDR3 length equals 15 residues. Trimming removed 7 bases at V and 8 bases at J, with 24 bases between. Germline V gives CDR1 GTSNPN, CDR2 SVGIG (reference sequence). CDR3 bases: TGTGCCTCGCTCACGGGAGCGCCCTTTAGCTATGAGCAGTTCTTC. Its translation is CASLTGAPFSYEQFF.

The chain carries TRBV28 and TRBJ1-5; tentatively, D is TRBD1 (5 bases). The CDR3 sequence is 14 residues long. Trimming cost V 6 bases and J 5 bases, with 14 bases left between them. The germline gives CDR1 MDHEN, CDR2 SYDVKM. CDR3 in amino acids: CASSKQVGYQPQHF. CDR3 DNA: TGTGCCAGCAGCAAACAGGTGGGTTATCAGCCCCAGCATTTT.

The V and J genes are TRBV4-2 and TRBJ1-6; possible D gene TRBD1, 6 bases. The length of the CDR3 is 15 residues. The V end was cut by 2 bases, the J end by 3 bases, with 8 bases between. The germline V gene has CDR1 LGHNA and CDR2 YNFKEQ. CDR3 sequence reads: CASSQQGHYNSPLHF. The CDR3 nucleotides are TGTGCCAGCAGCCAACAGGGACACTATAATTCACCCCTCCACTTT.

The chain links TRBV29-1 to TRBJ1-4; the match to TRBD1 covers 7 bases. CDR3 length: 15 amino acids. J lost 0 bases, V lost 5 bases, and 6 bases had no gene match. CDR1 is SQVTM, CDR2 ANQGSEA, per germline. CDR3 residues: CSVSGQAATNEKLFF. CDR3 in DNA: TGCAGCGTTTCTGGACAGGCCGCAACTAATGAAAAACTGTTTTTT.

The rearrangement links TRBV2 to TRBJ2-7; D may be TRBD1 (5 bases). Trimming took off 3 bases at V and 3 bases at J, with 12 bases between the two ends. CDR1 SNHLY and CDR2 FYNNEI come from the germline V gene. This CDR3 has 14 residues. DNA for the CDR3: TGTGCCAGCAGTGACTACAGGTTTCTCTACGAGCAGTACTTC. Protein: CASSDYRFLYEQYF.

The chain joins TRBV6-1 to TRBJ1-2; weak D call: TRBD1 (6 bases). Germline V gene data show CDR1 as MNHNS and CDR2 as SASEGT. V was shortened by 6 bases and J by 4 bases, with 9 bases between the two germline ends. The CDR3 runs to 12 residues. Here the CDR3 reads CASSPRGYGYTF. For the CDR3, the DNA is TGTGCCAGCAGCCCCAGGGGCTATGGCTACACCTTC.

CDR3 nucleotides: TGCGCCAGCAGTCCCGGGACAGGGGGCGAAAAACTGTTTTTT. Its protein is CASSPGTGGEKLFF. The chain carries TRBV5-1 and TRBJ1-4; 12 bases line up with TRBD1. V was pared by 5 bases and J by 8 bases, with 4 bases of the junction left unmatched. Germline CDR1 reads SGHRS; CDR2 reads YFSETQ. The CDR3 is 14 residues long.

This chain uses TRBV7-8 with TRBJ2-7; 10 bases match TRBD1. The CDR3 extends over 16 amino acids. After removal of 4 bases from V and 6 bases from J, the junction contained 12 bases not matched to a gene. The germline gives CDR1 SGHVS, CDR2 FQNEAQ. The CDR3 protein is CASSSHRTGGSLEQYF. CDR3 DNA: TGTGCCAGCAGCTCCCACCGGACAGGGGGGTCCCTCGAGCAGTACTTC.

The genes are TRBV5-6 and TRBJ1-5; 9 bases fit TRBD1. Germline trimming cut 5 bases from V and 4 bases from J; bases unmatched to any gene: 4. The CDR3 runs to 14 residues. Germline assignment: CDR1 SGHDT and CDR2 YYEEEE. CDR3 protein: CASRLGTGNQPQHF. The CDR3 coding sequence is TGTGCCAGCAGACTTGGGACAGGGAATCAGCCCCAGCATTTT. Full variable domain (rest looked up from reference TRBV5-6 and TRBJ1-5): DAGVTQSPTHLIKTRGQQVTLRCSPKSGHDTVSWYQQALGQGPQFIFQYYEEEERQRGNFPDRFSGHQFPNYSSELNVNALLLGDSALYLCASRLGTGNQPQHFGDGTRLSIL.

The V and J genes are TRBV7-3 and TRBJ2-1; TRBD2 matches 8 bases. CDR3 length: 15 residues. Germline V gene data show CDR1 as SGHTA and CDR2 as FQGTGA. V gave up 0 bases and J gave up 7 bases; unmatched junction bases: 5. CDR3 region: CASSLTSGVGNEQFF. The CDR3 nucleotides are TGTGCCAGCAGCTTAACTAGCGGGGTGGGTAATGAGCAGTTCTTC.

The V gene is TRBV6-5, the J gene TRBJ2-1; possibly TRBD2 for D (6 bases). Trimming left V 2 bases short and J 10 bases short, with 15 bases between. This CDR3 is 14 amino acids long. Germline loops: CDR1 MNHEY, CDR2 SVGAGI. DNA for the CDR3: TGTGCCAGCAGTTACAGCCTACAGGCGGGAGAGCAGTTCTTC. The encoded protein is CASSYSLQAGEQFF.

The rearrangement uses TRBV13 and TRBJ2-7, with 9 bases matching TRBD1. This CDR3 region has 15 residues. V was pared by 4 bases and J by 3 bases, with 7 bases of the junction left unmatched. Germline-derived CDR1 and CDR2 are PRHDT and FYEKMQ (reference sequence). In nucleotides, the CDR3 is TGTGCCAGCAGCTCTCCCGGGACAGGGTACTACGAGCAGTACTTC. The encoded protein is CASSSPGTGYYEQYF.

This clone has just one count. The chain is built from TRBV11-3 and TRBJ2-3; 8 bases line up with TRBD1. Looked up from germline, CDR1 is SGHNT and CDR2 is YENEEA. This CDR3 has 16 residues. Trimming removed 3 bases from V and 2 bases from J; junction bases left unmatched: 7. The CDR3 region is CASSFRQGAPTDTQYF. CDR3 DNA: TGTGCCAGCAGCTTTAGGCAGGGGGCCCCCACAGATACGCAGTATTTT.

This sequence joins TRBV11-2 and TRBJ2-1; 8 bases are a match to TRBD2. V shed 0 bases and J 1 base; nucleotides not matched to a gene: 8. The CDR3 consists of 18 residues. Per the germline V gene, CDR1 is SGHAT and CDR2 is FQNNGV. Here the CDR3 reads CASSLDRIGTSSYNEQFF. CDR3 nucleotide sequence: TGTGCCAGCAGCTTAGATCGTATTGGGACTAGTTCCTACAATGAGCAGTTCTTC.

The genes are TRBV5-6 and TRBJ2-3, with 7 bases that match TRBD1. The CDR3 has 14 amino acids. Trimming took 3 bases from V and 2 from J; bases not matched to a gene: 3. CDR1 and CDR2 from the germline V gene are SGHDT and YYEEEE. The CDR3 bases are TGTGCCAGCAGCTCCGGGACAGTCACAGATACGCAGTATTTT. It codes for CASSSGTVTDTQYF.

This rearrangement joins TRBV6-6 to TRBJ1-5, with 7 nucleotides matching TRBD1. Looked up from germline, CDR1 is MNHNY and CDR2 is SVGAGI (reference sequence). The CDR3 has 16 residues. Losses at the gene ends were 6 bases for V and 4 bases for J; bases not matched to a gene: 12. CDR3 residues: CASSSPGQRVNQPQHF. The CDR3 DNA follows: TGTGCCAGCAGCTCCCCGGGACAGCGAGTAAATCAGCCCCAGCATTTT.

The chain combines TRBV9 with TRBJ2-1; TRBD2 aligns across 12 bases. CDR3 length: 15 amino acids. The V gene's germline CDR1 is SGDLS and CDR2 YYNGEE. V was clipped by 3 bases and J by 5 bases; unmatched bases: 3. This CDR3 reads CASSARLAGDNEQFF. For the CDR3, the DNA is TGTGCCAGCAGCGCCCGACTAGCGGGAGACAATGAGCAGTTCTTC.

This sequence joins TRBV6-1 and TRBJ2-7; D is perhaps TRBD1 (5 bases). V was pared by 4 bases and J by 2 bases, with 6 bases between. The CDR3 spans 12 residues. Germline-derived CDR1 and CDR2 are MNHNS and SASEGT. The CDR3 coding sequence is TGTGCCAGCAGTGGACAGCCCTACGAGCAGTACTTC. Its protein product is CASSGQPYEQYF.

V usage is TRBV4-2 and J usage is TRBJ2-2; D possibly corresponds to TRBD2 (5 bases). Trimming removed 0 bases from V and 4 bases from J, with 9 bases in between. Germline values: CDR1 LGHNA, CDR2 YNFKEQ. The CDR3 is 15 amino acids. DNA of the CDR3: TGTGCCAGCAGCCAAGAGGAGGTCCGCACCGGGGAGCTGTTTTTT. This sequence encodes CASSQEEVRTGELFF.

The genes are TRBV27 and TRBJ1-2, with D unresolved. Per the germline V gene, CDR1 is MNHEY and CDR2 is SMNVEV (reference sequence). V lost 4 bases to trimming and J lost 8 bases, with 17 bases between them. This CDR3 spans 14 amino acids. For the CDR3, the DNA is TGTGCCAGCAGTTCCTTTTACGGTCCTCACGGCTACACCTTC. It encodes CASSSFYGPHGYTF.